Each of the 18 T cell receptor beta chains below was sequenced from the same sample in a study of brain metastases from non-small cell lung cancer. Method: immunoSEQ multiplex PCR; TCRdb's copy keeps in-frame clones and lacks some. The sample comprises under 2,000 clones, around 80% of which are singletons, and approximately 16% rests with the top ten. The sequencing sample was made of primary lung tumor tissue. All receptors derive from a donor at least 40 years old with non-small cell lung cancer.

The chain is built from TRBV13 and TRBJ1-4; D may be TRBD1 (5 bases). Germline CDR1 and CDR2: PRHDT and FYEKMQ (reference sequence). Trimming stripped 4 bases from V and 3 bases from J, with 15 bases between. The CDR3 sequence is 16 residues long. The CDR3 protein is CASSSRQPGANEKLFF. The DNA of the CDR3 is TGTGCCAGCAGCTCTCGACAGCCCGGGGCTAATGAAAAACTGTTTTTT.

The chain has TRBV27 and TRBJ2-1; D is possibly TRBD2 (6 bases). The germline V gene encodes CDR1 MNHEY and CDR2 SMNVEV (reference sequence). The CDR3 totals 15 residues. The ends were cut back, 3 bases at V and 8 bases at J, with 17 bases in the middle. The CDR3 coding sequence is TGTGCCAGCAGTTTCCTCCTGGGGGGAAAGGATGAGCAGTTCTTC. Its translation: CASSFLLGGKDEQFF.

The rearrangement joins TRBV7-3 to TRBJ1-3; D is unclear. V was shortened by 4 bases and J by 0 bases, with 13 bases between the two germline ends. The CDR3 loop spans 16 amino acids. The germline gives CDR1 SGHTA, CDR2 FQGTGA. The CDR3: CASSSLPGLSGNTIYF. As DNA, the CDR3 is TGTGCCAGCAGCTCCCTCCCCGGTCTCTCTGGAAACACCATATATTTT.

Only a few counts were recorded for this clone. The CDR3 protein is CASSFGFVQRDIASYEQYF. In nucleotides, the CDR3 is TGTGCCAGCAGCTTCGGTTTTGTGCAGAGAGACATAGCCTCCTACGAGCAGTACTTC. The rearrangement uses TRBV11-3 and TRBJ2-7; D ambiguous. V was cut by 3 bases and J by 0 bases, with 24 bases left in between. The CDR3 runs 19 residues. Germline V gives CDR1 SGHNT, CDR2 YENEEA.

CDR3 in amino acids: CASSRLGQRDSPLHF. The CDR3 bases are TGTGCCAGCAGCCGCCTGGGACAGAGAGATTCACCCCTCCACTTT. V gene TRBV14 combines with J gene TRBJ1-6; 7 bases are shared with TRBD1. The V gene end was trimmed by 4 bases and the J gene end by 8 bases; junction bases not matched to a gene: 8. This CDR3 has 15 amino acids. Germline V gives CDR1 SGHDN, CDR2 FVKESK. The full variable domain, with the rest looked up from reference TRBV14 and TRBJ1-6, is EAGVTQFPSHSVIEKGQTVTLRCDPISGHDNLYWYRRVMGKEIKFLLHFVKESKQDESGMPNNRFLAERTGGTYSTLKVQPAELEDSGVYFCASSRLGQRDSPLHFGNGTRLTVT.

This rearrangement joins TRBV7-3 to TRBJ2-1; the D gene is possibly TRBD2 (6 bases). The V end was cut by 5 bases, the J end by 6 bases, with 11 bases between. This CDR3 has 13 amino acids. Germline-derived CDR1 and CDR2 are SGHTA and FQGTGA. This CDR3 reads CASSPRGGNEQFF. DNA for the CDR3: TGTGCCAGCAGCCCCCGGGGAGGCAATGAGCAGTTCTTC.

Comment on this clone: A much larger clone sits a single nucleotide away, making a read error possible. Other DNA sequences in the same sample also yield this CDR3. The chain uses TRBV24-1 and TRBJ2-3; no clear D. Germline CDR1 reads KGHDR; CDR2 reads SFDVKD. This CDR3 is built from 13 residues. The CDR3 DNA reads TGTGCCACCAGTTTTGGAAGCACAGATACGCAATATTTT. Amino acid sequence: CATSFGSTDTQYF.

In its sample, this clone was seen a few times. The V gene is TRBV7-2, the J gene TRBJ1-5, with a weak D call TRBD1 (6 bases). Germline V gene sequence: CDR1 SGHTA, CDR2 FQGNSA. The length of the CDR3 is 15 residues. V was shortened by 6 bases and J by 6 bases, with 18 bases between the two germline ends. CDR3 region: CASRLTLGASQPQHF. In nucleotides, the CDR3 is TGTGCCAGCAGGCTAACGTTGGGGGCTTCTCAGCCCCAGCATTTT. The entire variable domain, with the rest obtained from reference TRBV7-2 and TRBJ1-5, is as follows: GAGVSQSPSNKVTEKGKDVELRCDPISGHTALYWYRQSLGQGLEFLIYFQGNSAPDKSGLPSDRFSAERTGGSVSTLTIQRTQQEDSAVYLCASRLTLGASQPQHFGDGTRLSIL.

The chain employs TRBV3-1 (or the pseudogene TRBV3-2) and TRBJ2-1, with D possibly being TRBD1 or TRBD2 (5 bases each). The CDR3 is made up of 16 amino acids. From germline, CDR1 is LGHDT and CDR2 YNNKEL (reference sequence). Trimming removed 4 bases at V and 2 bases at J, with 15 bases between. In DNA, the CDR3 is TGTGCCAGCAGCCTAGGACCCGGGACGGCCTACAATGAGCAGTTCTTC. As protein: CASSLGPGTAYNEQFF.

The genes are TRBV9 and TRBJ1-5; D possibly corresponds to TRBD1 (6 bases). Germline CDR1 SGDLS, CDR2 YYNGEE. Deletions cut 4 bases from V and 0 bases from J, with 11 bases between. The CDR3 covers 15 residues. The CDR3 loop reads CASSPDSHSNQPQHF. The CDR3 DNA follows: TGTGCCAGCAGCCCGGACAGTCATAGCAATCAGCCCCAGCATTTT.

The gene calls are TRBV6-5 and TRBJ2-7, with a possible D match to TRBD2 (5 bases). CDR3 size: 13 residues. The ends were cut back, 8 bases at V and 4 bases at J, with 15 bases in the middle. Germline CDR1 MNHEY, CDR2 SVGAGI. The CDR3 DNA reads TGTGCCAGCGGGAAAGGACTGGAATACGAGCAGTACTTC. Translated: CASGKGLEYEQYF.

This chain connects TRBV16 to TRBJ2-1, with D perhaps TRBD1 (5 bases). V lost 1 base, J lost 2 bases, and 12 bases lay in between. The length of the CDR3 is 16 residues. The V gene's germline CDR1 is KGHSY and CDR2 FQNENV. CDR3 sequence: CASSQLQQATYNEQFF. CDR3 coding DNA: TGTGCCAGCAGCCAATTACAACAGGCGACCTACAATGAGCAGTTCTTC. Looking up the rest from reference TRBV16 and TRBJ2-1 gives the full variable domain: GEEVAQTPKHLVRGEGQKAKLYCAPIKGHSYVFWYQQVLKNEFKFLISFQNENVFDETGMPKERFSAKCLPNSPCSLEIQATKLEDSAVYFCASSQLQQATYNEQFFGPGTRLTVL.

This clone was seen a few times. The V gene is TRBV4-2, the J gene TRBJ2-5; 10 bases are shared with TRBD2. The J segment lost 5 bases and the V segment lost 1 base, leaving 16 bases of the junction unmatched. CDR1 and CDR2 from the germline V gene are LGHNA and YNFKEQ. The CDR3 has 19 residues. The CDR3: CASSQVVIRLAGARETQYF. CDR3 coding DNA: TGTGCCAGCAGCCAAGTCGTAATTCGGCTAGCGGGAGCACGGGAGACCCAGTACTTC.

This chain uses TRBV14 with TRBJ1-1; D unresolved. Germline lookup yields CDR1 SGHDN and CDR2 FVKESK. Deletions cut 4 bases from V and 2 bases from J, with 8 bases between. The CDR3 is 13 amino acids. The CDR3 bases are TGTGCCAGCAGCCGGACGTTAAACACTGAAGCTTTCTTT. Its translation: CASSRTLNTEAFF.

The count of this clone is one. The chain recombines TRBV28 with TRBJ1-4, with 7 bases matching TRBD1. This CDR3 is 14 amino acids long. The germline V gene encodes CDR1 MDHEN and CDR2 SYDVKM. The trim removed 4 bases at V and 8 bases at J, leaving 7 bases unmatched. The CDR3 spells CASSWDRRNEKLFF. CDR3 nucleotides: TGTGCCAGCAGTTGGGACAGAAGGAACGAAAAACTGTTTTTT.

This clone was picked up a small number of times. The CDR3 DNA follows: TGTGCCAGCAGTTACCGGGCGTCCGGCTATGGCTACACCTTC. Residues: CASSYRASGYGYTF. The chain uses TRBV6-5 and TRBJ1-2; D gene uncertain. Deletions cut 2 bases from V and 4 bases from J, with 11 bases between. In germline, CDR1 is MNHEY, CDR2 SVGAGI. The CDR3 loop spans 14 amino acids.

This chain links TRBV9 with TRBJ1-5, with no clear D. In germline, CDR1 is SGDLS, CDR2 YYNGEE. Trimming stripped 3 bases from V and 2 bases from J, with 12 bases between. There are 15 residues in the CDR3. The CDR3 DNA reads as TGTGCCAGCAGCGCAGCCGGGATAGGCAATCAGCCCCAGCATTTT. Its protein product is CASSAAGIGNQPQHF.

The CDR3 here is CAWSAVNNSPLHF. The CDR3 region has the DNA TGTGCCTGGAGTGCAGTAAATAATTCACCCCTCCACTTT. The rearrangement links TRBV30 to TRBJ1-6; no firm D call. CDR3 length equals 13 residues. CDR1 is GTSNPN and CDR2 is SVGIG in the germline V gene (reference sequence). V was clipped by 1 base and J by 5 bases, with 6 bases between them. The full variable domain, in which reference TRBV30 and TRBJ1-6 provide the parts outside the CDR3, is SQTIHQWPATLVQPVGSPLSLECTVEGTSNPNLYWYRQAAGRGLQLLFYSVGIGQISSEVPQNLSASRPQDRQFILSSKKLLLSDSGFYLCAWSAVNNSPLHFGNGTRLTVT.